These 21 T cell receptor beta chains originate from one sample sequenced in a study of graft-versus-host responses after intestinal transplantation. The assay was immunoSEQ multiplex PCR, and TCRdb's table has in-frame clones only and misses some. Of some 81,000 clones in the sample, less than 90% were seen once. These receptors' targets are unknown. The starting material was unstimulated CD4+ T cells sorted from spleen or lymph node cells, obtained before intestinal transplant. Receptors originate from a human donor who received an intestinal transplant.

The genes are TRBV19 and TRBJ1-5; D possibly corresponds to TRBD1 (6 bases). Germline CDR1 LNHDA, CDR2 SQIVND (reference sequence). V was cut by 6 bases and J by 5 bases, with 17 bases left in between. The CDR3 is made up of 15 amino acids. CDR3 in amino acids: CASSPGHEDYQPQHF. The CDR3 coding sequence is TGTGCCAGTAGCCCGGGACACGAAGACTATCAGCCCCAGCATTTT.

V usage is TRBV29-1 and J usage is TRBJ2-1, with 7 bases that match TRBD2. The CDR3 length is 16 residues. J gave up 8 bases and V 3 bases, and 16 bases lay outside the gene matches. Germline V gene sequence: CDR1 SQVTM, CDR2 ANQGSEA. This CDR3 is CSVDGSGLVPFDEQFF. The CDR3 region has the DNA TGCAGCGTTGATGGGAGTGGACTAGTACCCTTCGATGAGCAGTTCTTC.

This sequence joins TRBV5-6 and TRBJ1-5; a weak D match, TRBD1 (5 bases). Germline CDR1 and CDR2: SGHDT and YYEEEE. The CDR3 contains 14 residues. V was pared by 0 bases and J by 6 bases, with 10 bases between. The DNA of the CDR3 is TGTGCCAGCAGCTTGGGTTGGGGGGGTCAGCCCCAGCATTTT. This encodes CASSLGWGGQPQHF.

The chain employs TRBV4-2 and TRBJ1-5; a weak D match, TRBD1 (5 bases). This CDR3 has 19 amino acids. V lost 1 base, J lost 5 bases, and 24 bases lay in between. The germline CDR1 and CDR2 sequences are LGHNA and YNFKEQ. As DNA, the CDR3 is TGTGCCAGCAGCCAAGGGGAAATTCCCGGGACTCACTTTTATCAGCCCCAGCATTTT. Translating gives CASSQGEIPGTHFYQPQHF.

The chain employs TRBV5-6 and TRBJ2-7; 11 nucleotides align to TRBD2. This CDR3 has 15 amino acids. Germline CDR1 reads SGHDT; CDR2 reads YYEEEE. Unmatched junction bases numbered 9, after V lost 4 bases and J lost 6 bases. In DNA form, the CDR3 reads TGTGCCAGCAGCGTTTTAGCGGGGGGGCAAACCGAGCAGTACTTC. Protein: CASSVLAGGQTEQYF.

This clone was recorded only once. This chain joins TRBV6-5 and TRBJ2-7; D possibly corresponds to TRBD1 (6 bases). V was pared by 6 bases and J by 4 bases, with 16 bases between. Per the germline V gene, CDR1 is MNHEY and CDR2 is SVGAGI. The CDR3 covers 14 residues. CDR3 sequence (DNA): TGTGCCAGCAGGAGACAGGTGGTGGGGTACGAGCAGTACTTC. Translating gives CASRRQVVGYEQYF.

In its sample, this clone was seen once. The chain employs TRBV6-5 and TRBJ1-2; 7 bases map to TRBD1. The CDR3 length is 12 residues. Losses at the gene ends were 6 bases for V and 8 bases for J; bases not matched to a gene: 6. Germline CDR1 MNHEY, CDR2 SVGAGI. The CDR3 loop reads CASRIQGQGYTF. In nucleotides, the CDR3 is TGTGCCAGCAGGATACAGGGGCAGGGCTACACCTTC.

The chain joins TRBV7-9 to TRBJ2-6; perhaps TRBD1 as D (6 bases). The germline V gene has CDR1 SEHNR and CDR2 FQNEAQ (reference sequence). The CDR3 runs to 16 residues. The V and J ends lost 5 bases and 2 bases respectively, with 13 bases between them. CDR3 loop: CASSRGRTAGANVLTF. The CDR3 region has the DNA TGTGCCAGCAGCCGAGGCCGGACAGCTGGGGCCAACGTCCTGACTTTC. The entire variable domain, with the rest obtained from reference TRBV7-9 and TRBJ2-6, is as follows: DTGVSQNPRHKITKRGQNVTFRCDPISEHNRLYWYRQTLGQGPEFLTYFQNEAQLEKSRLLSDRFSAERPKGSFSTLEIQRTEQGDSAMYLCASSRGRTAGANVLTFGAGSRLTVL.

The CDR3 sequence: CASSSSGQPYEQYF. Here the CDR3 DNA reads TGTGCCAGTAGCTCAAGCGGGCAACCCTACGAGCAGTACTTC. The chain links TRBV27 to TRBJ2-5; the D gene is possibly TRBD2 (6 bases). The J call may be in error: the DNA end matches TRBJ2-7 better. The CDR3 has 14 amino acids. The germline CDR1 and CDR2 sequences are MNHEY and SMNVEV (reference sequence).

The chain is built from TRBV1 and TRBJ2-7; the table names TRBD2, a call not compared with the DNA. TRBV1 is designated a pseudogene. The CDR3 has 16 amino acids. The CDR3 sequence is CTSSQDKAVSSYEQYF. DNA of the CDR3: TGCACCAGCAGCCAAGATAAAGCGGTTAGCTCCTACGAGCAGTACTTC.

The genes are TRBV6-6 and TRBJ2-4; D is undetermined. V lost 4 bases and J 9 bases, leaving 13 bases between the germline ends. This CDR3 region has 13 residues. Germline V gives CDR1 MNHNY, CDR2 SVGAGI (reference sequence). The CDR3 DNA reads TGTGCCAGCAGTTTCTCATTAGGCGGCATTCAGTACTTC. This gives the protein CASSFSLGGIQYF.

This sequence joins TRBV27 and TRBJ1-6; no reliable D call. This CDR3 is built from 17 residues. Germline-derived CDR1 and CDR2 are MNHEY and SMNVEV (reference sequence). V was shortened by 2 bases and J by 0 bases, with 11 bases between the two germline ends. The CDR3 sequence: CASSLVARSSYNSPLHF. The CDR3 DNA is TGTGCCAGCAGTTTAGTTGCGAGGAGCTCCTATAATTCACCCCTCCACTTT.

The chain has TRBV29-1 and TRBJ2-2, with 7 positions matching TRBD1. The CDR3 is 15 amino acids. Germline-derived CDR1 and CDR2 are SQVTM and ANQGSEA. The trim removed 8 bases at V and 7 bases at J, leaving 16 bases unmatched. The chain's CDR3 is CSRIPDRVLDGELFF. The CDR3 DNA follows: TGCAGCCGGATTCCTGACAGGGTGTTAGACGGGGAGCTGTTTTTT.

This chain links TRBV20-1 with TRBJ1-1; D not certain. The CDR3 length is 11 residues. Germline V gene lookup returns CDR1 DFQATT and CDR2 SNEGSKA (reference sequence). Trimming removed 7 bases at V and 5 bases at J, with 11 bases between. The CDR3 bases are TGCAGTGTCAGTCCGGGGACTGAAGCTTTCTTT. It codes for CSVSPGTEAFF.

This clone was observed once. This chain links TRBV5-1 with TRBJ2-7; the D gene is possibly TRBD2 (5 bases). V was cut by 0 bases and J by 2 bases, with 9 bases left in between. The germline gives CDR1 SGHRS, CDR2 YFSETQ. This CDR3 spans 14 amino acids. The CDR3 protein is CASSLASGPYEQYF. The CDR3 DNA reads as TGCGCCAGCAGCTTGGCCAGCGGACCCTACGAGCAGTACTTC.

The V and J genes are TRBV5-1 and TRBJ2-1; 11 bases map to TRBD2. V shed 0 bases and J 8 bases; nucleotides not matched to a gene: 10. The CDR3 has 17 amino acids. In germline, CDR1 is SGHRS, CDR2 YFSETQ. CDR3 nucleotide sequence: TGCGCCAGCAGCTTGGGATTAGCGGGGGGGCCGTCGGATGAGCAGTTCTTC. Translating it yields CASSLGLAGGPSDEQFF. The variable domain in full, completed from reference TRBV5-1 and TRBJ2-1, reads KAGVTQTPRYLIKTRGQQVTLSCSPISGHRSVSWYQQTPGQGLQFLFEYFSETQRNKGNFPGRFSGRQFSNSRSEMNVSTLELGDSALYLCASSLGLAGGPSDEQFFGPGTRLTVL.

This chain links TRBV28 with TRBJ2-7; tentatively, D is TRBD1 (8 bases). V was pared by 5 bases and J by 7 bases, with 21 bases between. Per the germline V gene, CDR1 is MDHEN and CDR2 is SYDVKM. This CDR3 has 15 residues. The CDR3 protein is CASSTSGTGIWEQYF. The CDR3 DNA reads TGTGCCAGCAGTACAAGCGGGACAGGTATTTGGGAGCAGTACTTC. The whole variable domain, filled in from reference TRBV28 and TRBJ2-7, reads DVKVTQSSRYLVKRTGEKVFLECVQDMDHENMFWYRQDPGLGLRLIYFSYDVKMKEKGDIPEGYSVSREKKERFSLILESASTNQTSMYLCASSTSGTGIWEQYFGPGTRLTVT.

This chain uses TRBV6-6 with TRBJ2-2; 10 bases match TRBD2. V lost 4 bases to trimming and J lost 1 base; unmatched junction nucleotides: 3. Looked up from germline, CDR1 is MNHNY and CDR2 is SVGAGI (reference sequence). The CDR3 is 16 amino acids. The DNA for the CDR3 is TGTGCCAGCAGTTTTCAGCGGGGGGGGAACACCGGGGAGCTGTTTTTT. Encoded protein: CASSFQRGGNTGELFF.

This chain links TRBV20-1 with TRBJ2-7; perhaps TRBD2 as D (5 bases). The CDR3 runs to 11 residues. Per the germline V gene, CDR1 is DFQATT and CDR2 is SNEGSKA (reference sequence). With 3 bases removed from V and 5 bases from J, the gap between germline ends came to 8 bases. CDR3 loop: CSASIANEQYF. The DNA of the CDR3 is TGCAGTGCTAGTATAGCGAACGAGCAGTACTTC.

This chain connects TRBV5-1 to TRBJ2-1; 7 nucleotides align to TRBD1. The germline gives CDR1 SGHRS, CDR2 YFSETQ. The CDR3 sequence is 12 residues long. The J segment lost 16 bases and the V segment lost 3 bases, leaving 10 bases of the junction unmatched. The chain's CDR3 is CASSSDVDRYFF. The CDR3 bases are TGCGCCAGCAGCTCGGATGTGGACAGGTATTTCTTC.

With respect to this clone: This sample includes further DNA sequences coding for the same CDR3. Here the CDR3 DNA reads TGCGCCAGCAGCTTGGGTGGCTCCCAAGAGACCCAGTACTTC. Its translation: CASSLGGSQETQYF. The J gene is TRBJ2-5, the V gene TRBV5-1; D is undetermined. In germline, CDR1 is SGHRS, CDR2 YFSETQ. The CDR3 length is 14 residues. V shed 0 bases and J shed 1 base, with 7 bases lying between them.